This T cell receptor (beta chain) is drawn from a study of blood T cell repertoires in COVID-19. Overall study: COVID-19 samples from acute and convalescent phases originated in the United States, Italy and Spain. PBMCs, B-cell-depleted T cells, or T cells were the source of the cDNA or gDNA that made up the material.

Germline CDR1 reads SNHLY; CDR2 reads FYNNEI. With 9 bases removed from V and 4 bases from J, the gap between germline ends came to 16 bases. The CDR3 consists of 15 residues. Under the authors' procedure: Reference gene primer amplification yielded estimated nucleated cell counts. Sequenced by immunoSEQ multiplex PCR; TCRdb stores in-frame clones only, minus some. V and J calls and clone size are given by that table; D and trimming were obtained from the DNA. The sample comprises around 100,000 clones, about 78% of which are singletons, and 9.5% to 10% rests with the top ten. This TCR was sampled from a man aged 55 to 70 with active or convalescent COVID-19. The chain combines TRBV2 with TRBJ2-6; TRBD1 might be the D (5 bases). Sequencing input: peripheral blood. CDR3 in DNA: TGTGCCAGTAAAACGTTGGGGCCCGGGGCCAACGTCCTGACTTTC. Its protein product is CASKTLGPGANVLTF.